This T cell receptor beta chain was captured by sequencing in a study of OX40 agonist ivuxolimab in advanced cancers. Overall study: Among those enrolled, mean age was about 58 years (range about 23 to 85) and about 82% were male. Previous treatment with anti-PD-1, anti-PD-L1 or anti-CTLA-4 therapy was allowed; less than 45% had received some. The study, taken as a whole, reports: Both blood CD4+ and CD8+ T cells showed clonal growth by week 6 at 0.1 to 3.0 mg/kg. Compared with CD4+, CD8+ T cells on average had more expanded clones.

Repertoires were generated with immunoSEQ multiplex PCR, while TCRdb's copy carries only in-frame clones and drops some. This sample has fewer than 100,000 clones; 93% occur once, and the top ten carry less than 7%. On this clone itself: Its target is not known.

There are 14 residues in the CDR3. Germline CDR1 and CDR2: PRHDT and FYEKMQ (reference sequence). J gave up 4 bases and V 6 bases, and 7 bases lay outside the gene matches. The source is an adult with an advanced solid tumor such as melanoma, head and neck, liver or kidney cancer. The chain recombines TRBV13 with TRBJ2-7, with 9 bases matching TRBD1. The sequencing used CD4+ or CD8+ T cells sorted from blood, collected in a trial of the OX40 agonist ivuxolimab. CDR3 protein: CASSPGQGSYEQYF. The CDR3 DNA follows: TGTGCCAGCAGTCCGGGACAGGGATCTTACGAGCAGTACTTC. Drawing the rest from reference TRBV13 and TRBJ2-7, the complete variable domain is AAGVIQSPRHLIKEKRETATLKCYPIPRHDTVYWYQQGPGQDPQFLISFYEKMQSDKGSIPDRFSAQQFSDYHSELNMSSLELGDSALYFCASSPGQGSYEQYFGPGTRLTVT.